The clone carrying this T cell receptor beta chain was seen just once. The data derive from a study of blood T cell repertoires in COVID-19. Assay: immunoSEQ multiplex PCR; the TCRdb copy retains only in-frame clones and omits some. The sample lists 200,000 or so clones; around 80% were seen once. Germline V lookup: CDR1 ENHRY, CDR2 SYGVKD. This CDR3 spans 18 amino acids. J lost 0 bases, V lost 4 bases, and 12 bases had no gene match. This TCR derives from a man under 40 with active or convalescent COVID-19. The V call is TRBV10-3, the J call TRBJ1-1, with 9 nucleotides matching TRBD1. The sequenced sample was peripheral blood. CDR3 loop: CAISAITGGRAVNTEAFF. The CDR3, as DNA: TGTGCCATCAGTGCAATAACAGGGGGCCGCGCCGTGAACACTGAAGCTTTCTTT.